A selection of T cell receptor beta chains follows, all from one sample in a study of control samples from healthy donors and cancer patients. Sequencing used immunoSEQ multiplex PCR; TCRdb keeps in-frame clones, though not all of them. The sample lists roughly 370,000 clones, 80% to 95% seen once, with around 6.4% in the top ten. The sequenced material came from PBMCs. These receptors all come from a man in his forties with head and neck cancer. CDR3s include the opening cysteine and the closing phenylalanine or tryptophan. The D gene is left open where the match is weak. Only part of the rows carry a size: once, few, many, or a class if the clone is expanded.

j_call d_call clone_size v_call cdr3_nt cdr3_aa
TRBJ2-3 TRBD1 NA TRBV9 TGTGCCAGCAGCGAAAGGGACAGCTACACAGATACGCAGTATTTT CASSERDSYTDTQYF
TRBJ2-7 TRBD1 NA TRBV11-3 TGTGCCAGCACCCCCAGGCGGACAGGGGTGAAGAGGGATTGCCTCGAGCAGTACTTC CASTPRRTGVKRDCLEQYF
TRBJ2-3 TRBD1 NA TRBV18 TGTGCCAGCTCACCACCTCTGGGACAGGGAACAGATACGCAGTATTTT CASSPPLGQGTDTQYF
TRBJ1-2 NA NA TRBV7-2 TGTGCCAGCAGCTTAGGTGGCGGGGTCCCCTATGGCTACACCTTC CASSLGGGVPYGYTF
TRBJ2-3 TRBD2 NA TRBV5-4 TGTGCCAGCAGCCCCAGGACTAGCGGGGCCGGCACAGATACGCAGTATTTT CASSPRTSGAGTDTQYF
TRBJ2-7 TRBD1 few TRBV10-3 TGTGCCATCAGATCCGGACAGGGACGTTCCTACGAGCAGTACTTC CAIRSGQGRSYEQYF
TRBJ1-5 NA NA TRBV27 TGTGCCAGCAGTTCCCGACGGAACCATCAGCCCCAGCATTTT CASSSRRNHQPQHF
TRBJ1-2 NA NA TRBV2 TGTGCCAGCACGCCGGGGCGAGGCTATGGCTACACCTTC CASTPGRGYGYTF
TRBJ2-1 TRBD1 once TRBV28 TGTGCCAGCAGGGACCGGGACAGGGGTCCCTACAATGAGCAGTTCTTC CASRDRDRGPYNEQFF
TRBJ2-7 TRBD2 NA TRBV28 TGTGCCAGCAGTCTCCCGACTAGCGGGAGAAATAAGCAGTACTTC CASSLPTSGRNKQYF
TRBJ2-7 NA NA TRBV29-1 TGCAGCGTTGACGCAGGCTTTGGGTCCTACGAGCAGTACTTC CSVDAGFGSYEQYF
TRBJ1-5 TRBD1 NA TRBV28 TGTGCCAGCAGTCGCCCGGGACAGACGTTAGGGAAGAGCAATCAGCCCCAGCATTTT CASSRPGQTLGKSNQPQHF
TRBJ2-6 TRBD1 NA TRBV25-1 TGTGCCAGAGCCCTCACAGGGGCCCCCTCTGGGGCCAACGTCCTGACTTTC CARALTGAPSGANVLTF
TRBJ2-3 TRBD1 NA TRBV29-1 TGCAGCGTTGATTTCGGGACAGGACGATCTCAGGTGCCCGGCGATACGCAGTATTTT CSVDFGTGRSQVPGDTQYF
TRBJ1-5 TRBD1 NA TRBV4-2 TGTGCCAGCAGCCAAGCGACAGGGGGCAGCCAGCCCCAGCATTTT CASSQATGGSQPQHF
TRBJ2-2 TRBD1 NA TRBV5-8 TGTGCCAGCAGCTTTGACAGGGTCGGGGAGCTGTTTTTT CASSFDRVGELFF
TRBJ1-5 NA NA TRBV2 TGTGCCAGCAGTGAACTTTATAATACCAATCAGCCCCAGCATTTT CASSELYNTNQPQHF